Included here is one T cell receptor beta chain sequence, with context. Its target is not known. Per the original data handling: Filtering of immunoSEQ junctional sequences could not match full-length read filtering. The protocol was immunoSEQ multiplex PCR, while the TCRdb copy is restricted to in-frame clones and leaves out a portion. For V, J and clone size, that table is used; D and trimming come from the DNA. The table lists some 1,600,000 clones, about 98% of them singletons, with 0.45% in the top ten. The sample comes from a study of shared clonotypes between healthy human individuals. Whole-study context: Each donor contributed plates that comprised three CD4 naive, three CD4 memory, two CD8 naive and one CD8 memory.

CDR1 and CDR2 (germline): SGHKS, YYEKEE (reference sequence). Trimming took 4 bases from V and 2 from J, leaving 9 bases between them. CDR3 length: 13 amino acids. Findings and caveats of the study: Incomplete sequencing of sorted subsets was indicated by rarefaction despite large depth.

The specimen was naive CD4+ T cells sorted from blood. The subset here: CD45RA+ positively selected. This clonotype originated in a man aged 30 to 39 in good health. This chain links TRBV5-5 with TRBJ1-2; no clear D. CDR3 sequence: CASSPDGNYGYTF. The CDR3 DNA is TGTGCCAGCAGCCCGGACGGGAACTATGGCTACACCTTC.